This TCR beta chain was documented in a study of shared clonotypes between healthy human individuals (dated by TCRdb to the early 2020s). The study in broad terms: The cohort included three men and a couple of women between 18 and 49 years of age. Between about 0.8 and 9 billion PBMCs per donor were obtained by leukapheresis. To estimate repertoire size and how much clonotype sharing occurs between individuals, the study deeply sequenced the blood TCR repertoires of about 5 healthy adults. Libraries were prepared and TCR repertoires were sequenced by different laboratories using diverse techniques, in order to increase sequencing depth and limit assay-specific biases. For each donor, three plates each were used for CD4 naive and CD4 memory, two plates were used for CD8 naive, and one plate was used for CD8 memory. Overall study results and their limits: Rarefaction of sorted-subset datasets indicated incomplete sequencing despite the large sequencing depth. About 5% of naive CD4, around 4% of naive CD8, 2.3% of memory CD4, and over 0.35% of memory CD8 clonotypes were shared across several donors. The small number of donors limited the genetic and exposure-history diversity represented. Sampling was restricted to blood, and TCR repertoires in tissue are likely to differ from TCR repertoires in blood. Higher generation probabilities were observed for clonotypes shared by all four sorted-subset donors than for non-shared clonotypes. Pairwise subsampling led to the expectation that sequencing depth would affect the degree of clonotype sharing among donors. Naive subsets generally had larger estimated clonotype richness than memory subsets.

The table lists this clone with a count of one. Its antigen is unknown. It has no much larger one-base neighbor in the sample; base qualities were not kept. Reading from cysteine to phenylalanine, the CDR3 counts 14 amino acids. This entry keeps only the CDR3 DNA: 42 bases, framed from base 1. Sequences SGHRS (CDR1) and YFSETQ (CDR2) are obtained from the germline V gene. V is pruned by 3 bases and J by 8 bases, leaving 10 bases of the junction without a gene match. Using the deep immunoSEQ assay, multiplex PCR amplified TCR CDR3 regions from genomic DNA. Genomic DNA extracted from each cell subset was distributed evenly over all wells of several immunoSEQ 96-well plates, and each plate served as one replicate. For sorted subsets, about 200 ng genomic DNA, equal to 30,000 or so T cell genomes, was loaded into each replicate PCR. Purified libraries were quantified with a Qubit 3.0 fluorometer, sized on a Bioanalyzer 2100, and re-quantified with the KAPA Library Quantification kit. A separate single-read 150-cycle Illumina NextSeq 550 flow cell was used to sequence each immunoSEQ 96-well plate. Regarding the original processing steps: Because the immunoSEQ output included only junctional sequences and no quality scores, the filtering could not be the same as the filtering used for full-length reads. Sequences were annotated with PyIR, a Python wrapper for IgBLAST v1.9, and V/J genes and CDR3 were assigned using IMGT germline references. Any read was removed if the V/J assignment was weak (E-value above 1e-6), the CDR3 was missing, or the read contained stop codons, out-of-frame junctions, or ambiguous translated residues. V3J clonotypes were defined as sequences sharing an identical inferred V gene, J gene, and CDR3 amino acid sequence. Percentage overlap between repertoires was computed as shared unique clonotypes divided by the size of the smaller repertoire. Richness of each repertoire was evaluated using RTK rarefaction, the Chao1 estimator, and Recon v2.1 estimates of unobserved clonotypes. Generation probabilities for all TCRbeta clonotypes obtained by the gDNA method from a few donors were computed using OLGA. Sourced from immuneACCESS, this table was stored by TCRdb with only in-frame sequences that have V and J called. A share of the clones is absent; for the studies checked, an unresolved V gene accounts for under half, and the remainder has no known explanation. Clonal size and the V and J genes are those of that table, whereas D and trimming came from the DNA. The sample table shows a few hundred thousand clones, and almost 97% are seen once. The top ten clonotypes cover 0.057% of the sample.

Donors were healthy HIV-negative adults with no recently reported acute infections or vaccinations. Every donor was a Caucasian adult living in Nashville, Tennessee, USA. CD4+ T cells were enriched by magnetic negative selection, after which naive cells were positively selected on CD45RA and the negative fraction was taken as the memory subset. Blood was obtained by leukapheresis, after which PBMCs were separated by Ficoll-Histopaque density gradient centrifugation and cryopreserved in liquid nitrogen vapor phase. Analytical flow cytometry was used to check the purity and quantity of every magnetically sorted T cell population. From each sorted fraction, genomic DNA was isolated and quantified by UV absorbance on a Nanodrop 2000c.

Sample: naive CD4+ T cells sorted from blood. Per the publication, the cell subset or site label means: CD45RA+ positively selected. This chain joins TRBV5-1 to TRBJ1-2, with 7 central nucleotides matching TRBD1. The TCR was taken from a woman in her 30s in good health. The sequenced DNA: TGCGCCAGCAGCTGGGAAGGACAGGAAAGAGGCTACACCTTC. It is translated as CASSWEGQERGYTF. Supplemented by the reference TRBV5-1 and TRBJ1-2 proteins around the CDR3, the complete variable domain is KAGVTQTPRYLIKTRGQQVTLSCSPISGHRSVSWYQQTPGQGLQFLFEYFSETQRNKGNFPGRFSGRQFSNSRSEMNVSTLELGDSALYLCASSWEGQERGYTFGSGTRLTVV.